A selection of T cell receptor beta chains follows, all from one sample in a study of blood T cell repertoires in COVID-19. The repertoire was sequenced with immunoSEQ multiplex PCR; TCRdb's copy has only in-frame clones and lacks some. The sample records roughly 64,000 clones, 80% to 90% being singletons. Sequencing was done on a sample of peripheral blood. Receptors were obtained from a man aged 35 to 55 with acute or convalescent COVID-19. CDR3s include the opening cysteine and the closing phenylalanine or tryptophan. The order of the fields is CDR3 protein, J gene, D gene, V gene. D genes are given only for firm matches.

CDR3: CATSGVNTYEQYF
J: TRBJ2-7
D: -
V: TRBV15

CDR3: CAIDSRDISANYGYTF
J: TRBJ1-2
D: -
V: TRBV6-4

CDR3: CAWKGTGPNNQPQHF
J: TRBJ1-5
D: TRBD1
V: TRBV30

CDR3: CASSLTRETQYF
J: TRBJ2-5
D: -
V: TRBV5-8

CDR3: CASSLLDRADTQYF
J: TRBJ2-3
D: TRBD1
V: TRBV5-1

CDR3: CASSQYYRSSGEQYF
J: TRBJ2-7
D: -
V: TRBV2

CDR3: CASSDPQDGYTF
J: TRBJ1-2
D: -
V: TRBV7-9

CDR3: CASNIRTDAGGYTF
J: TRBJ1-2
D: -
V: TRBV2

CDR3: CASSLLGAGNTIYF
J: TRBJ1-3
D: -
V: TRBV3-1/TRBV3-2

CDR3: CSVARQGSVEQYF
J: TRBJ2-7
D: TRBD1
V: TRBV29-1

CDR3: CASSQVPGSQETQYF
J: TRBJ2-5
D: -
V: TRBV18

CDR3: CASSFAGLNTEAFF
J: TRBJ1-1
D: -
V: TRBV5-8

CDR3: CSVEGTGGIRDTQYF
J: TRBJ2-3
D: TRBD1
V: TRBV29-1

CDR3: CAWSVSRGYSPLHF
J: TRBJ1-6
D: -
V: TRBV30

CDR3: CATSRGDSGYTF
J: TRBJ1-2
D: TRBD1
V: TRBV15

CDR3: CASSLRDSTEAFF
J: TRBJ1-1
D: TRBD1
V: TRBV7-3

CDR3: CASSLDSDYGYTF
J: TRBJ1-2
D: -
V: TRBV7-3